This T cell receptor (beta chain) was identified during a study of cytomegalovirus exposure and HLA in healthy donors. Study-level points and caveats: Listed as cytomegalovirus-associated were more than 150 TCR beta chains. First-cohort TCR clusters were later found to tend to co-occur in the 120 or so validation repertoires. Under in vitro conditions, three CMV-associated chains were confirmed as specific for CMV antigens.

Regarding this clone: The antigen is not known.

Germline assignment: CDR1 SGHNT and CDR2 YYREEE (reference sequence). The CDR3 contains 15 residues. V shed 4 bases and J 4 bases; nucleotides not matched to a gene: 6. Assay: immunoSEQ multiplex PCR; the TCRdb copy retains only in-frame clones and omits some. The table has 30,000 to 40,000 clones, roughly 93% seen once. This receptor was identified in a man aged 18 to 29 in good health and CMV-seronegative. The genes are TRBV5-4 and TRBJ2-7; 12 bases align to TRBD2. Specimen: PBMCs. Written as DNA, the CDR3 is TGTGCCAGCAGCCTAGCGGGAGGGAAACTTTACGAGCAGTACTTC. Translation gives CASSLAGGKLYEQYF.